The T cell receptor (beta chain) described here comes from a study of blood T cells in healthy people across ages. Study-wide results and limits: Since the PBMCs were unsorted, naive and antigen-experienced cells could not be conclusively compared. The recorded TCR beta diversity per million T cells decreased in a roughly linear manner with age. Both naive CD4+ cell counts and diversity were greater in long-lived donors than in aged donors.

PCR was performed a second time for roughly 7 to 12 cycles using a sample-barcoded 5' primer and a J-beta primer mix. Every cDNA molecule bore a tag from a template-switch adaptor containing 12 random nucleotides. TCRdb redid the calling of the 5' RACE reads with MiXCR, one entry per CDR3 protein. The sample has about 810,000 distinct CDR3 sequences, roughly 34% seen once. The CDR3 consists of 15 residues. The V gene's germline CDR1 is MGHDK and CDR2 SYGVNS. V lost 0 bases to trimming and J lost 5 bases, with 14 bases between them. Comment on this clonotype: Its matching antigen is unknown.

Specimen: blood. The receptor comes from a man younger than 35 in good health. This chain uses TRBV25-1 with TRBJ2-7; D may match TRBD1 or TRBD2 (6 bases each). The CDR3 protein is CASSEYGGGFDEQYF. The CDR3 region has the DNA TGTGCCAGCAGTGAATACGGAGGGGGGTTCGACGAGCAGTACTTC.